Listed here are 29 T cell receptor beta chains from one sample, sequenced in a study of beta chain features in type 1 diabetes (dated by TCRdb to 2016 to 2019). Libraries were constructed by the immunoSEQ multiplex PCR assay. The High Capacity cDNA Reverse Transcription Kit was used to reverse transcribe all of the isolated RNA, meaning that expressed TCRB transcripts were what got sequenced. Sourced from immuneACCESS, this table was stored by TCRdb with only in-frame sequences that have V and J called. A share of the clones is absent; for the studies checked, an unresolved V gene accounts for under half, and the remainder has no known explanation. Counted in this sample were some 900,000 clones; roughly 17% of them appeared once. 0.02% to 0.025% of the sample is held by the ten biggest clonotypes. Source material: naive CD4+ T cells from blood. Explained via the paper, the cell subset or site label denotes: true naive CD4+ T cells. The receptors were gathered from a woman aged 18 to 35 in good health.

The V call is TRBV6-5, the J call TRBJ1-1, with D perhaps TRBD1 (6 bases). The V and J ends lost 2 bases and 10 bases respectively, with 20 bases between them. The CDR3 extends over 15 amino acids. Germline V CDR1 and CDR2: MNHEY, SVGAGI. CDR3 DNA sequence: TGTGCCAGCAGTTACGCTGGGGGCGCGGGTCTCGCAGCTTTCTTT. Protein sequence: CASSYAGGAGLAAFF.

A remark on this clone: Other nucleotide sequences in the sample specify the same CDR3. The V gene is TRBV7-9, the J gene TRBJ1-2; tentative D call: TRBD1 (5 bases). Germline V lookup: CDR1 SEHNR, CDR2 FQNEAQ (reference sequence). Trimming pared 5 bases from V and 8 bases from J, leaving 15 bases between. This CDR3 is built from 13 residues. The chain's CDR3 is CASSPLPGEGYTF. The CDR3 nucleotides are TGTGCCAGCAGCCCCCTGCCGGGGGAAGGCTACACCTTC.

The table lists this clone with a few counts. The chain combines TRBV6-5 with TRBJ2-7, with 9 bases lining up with TRBD1. Looked up from germline, CDR1 is MNHEY and CDR2 is SVGAGI. This CDR3 has 15 amino acids. J was trimmed by 3 bases and V by 2 bases; bases with no gene match: 5. Here the CDR3 DNA reads TGTGCCAGCAGTTACACAGGGACAGGGAACTACGAGCAGTACTTC. Its protein product is CASSYTGTGNYEQYF.

The chain couples TRBV6-6 to TRBJ2-3, with D possibly being TRBD1 or TRBD2 (5 bases each). The CDR3 totals 14 residues. Germline V gives CDR1 MNHNY, CDR2 SVGAGI (reference sequence). Deletions cut 10 bases from V and 5 bases from J, with 19 bases between. For the CDR3, the DNA is TGTGCCACGACTCGCCGGGATCAGGGAGATACGCAGTATTTT. It yields the protein CATTRRDQGDTQYF.

There are a few counts of this clone. The identical CDR3 is also encoded by other nucleotide sequences in the sample. The chain links TRBV18 to TRBJ1-1; maybe TRBD1 (5 bases). The CDR3 consists of 13 residues. Trimming cost V 5 bases and J 2 bases, with 9 bases left between them. Germline loops: CDR1 KGHSH, CDR2 LQKENI. The CDR3 DNA reads as TGTGCCAGCTCAACGGACAAAAACACTGAAGCTTTCTTT. Protein sequence: CASSTDKNTEAFF.

Comment on this clone: One junction end disagrees with the germline gene, perhaps due to a read error. CDR3 amino acids: CASSPGQGSLALF. In DNA form, the CDR3 reads TGTGCCAGCAGCCCGGGACAGGGGAGCCTAGCACTCTTC. V gene TRBV5-8 combines with J gene TRBJ2-7, with 10 bases identical to TRBD1. Germline V gives CDR1 SGHTS, CDR2 YDEGEE. The CDR3 is 13 amino acids. The entire variable domain, with the rest obtained from reference TRBV5-8 and TRBJ2-7, is as follows: EAGVTQSPTHLIKTRGQQATLRCSPISGHTSVYWYQQALGLGLQFLLWYDEGEERNRGNFPPRFSGRQFPNYSSELNVNALELEDSALYLCASSPGQGSLALFGPGTRLTVT.

The chain employs TRBV15 and TRBJ2-2; D is perhaps TRBD1 or TRBD2 (5 bases each). CDR3 size: 18 residues. Germline CDR1 and CDR2: LNHNV and YYDKDF (reference sequence). V lost 3 bases, J lost 0 bases, and 17 bases lay in between. The CDR3 loop is CATSRSRGQPTNTGELFF. As DNA, the CDR3 is TGTGCCACCAGCAGGAGCCGGGGCCAGCCGACGAACACCGGGGAGCTGTTTTTT. The variable domain in full, completed from reference TRBV15 and TRBJ2-2, reads DAMVIQNPRYQVTQFGKPVTLSCSQTLNHNVMYWYQQKSSQAPKLLFHYYDKDFNNEADTPDNFQSRRPNTSFCFLDIRSPGLGDTAMYLCATSRSRGQPTNTGELFFGEGSRLTVL.

This clone was seen more than once but under ten times. The chain uses TRBV5-4 and TRBJ2-3; D remains ambiguous. The V gene lost 1 base and the J gene lost 6 bases, with 12 bases spanning the gap. The CDR3 consists of 14 residues. The germline V gene encodes CDR1 SGHNT and CDR2 YYREEE (reference sequence). The CDR3 nucleotides read TGTGCCAGCAGCTTGTCGGCGAATGCGGATACGCAGTATTTT. Amino acids: CASSLSANADTQYF.

The chain employs TRBV7-9 and TRBJ2-3; D remains ambiguous. Germline V gene lookup returns CDR1 SEHNR and CDR2 FQNEAQ (reference sequence). The germline V and J ends were trimmed by 4 bases and 4 bases, with 9 bases remaining between them. The CDR3 covers 13 residues. CDR3 sequence: CASSSAVADTQYF. As DNA, the CDR3 is TGTGCCAGCAGCTCCGCCGTCGCAGATACGCAGTATTTT.

A note on this clone: The identical CDR3 is also encoded by other nucleotide sequences in the sample. This chain connects TRBV14 to TRBJ1-1; no firm D call. CDR3 length: 13 residues. From germline, CDR1 is SGHDN and CDR2 FVKESK. Trimming shortened V by 0 bases and J by 1 base, and 3 bases separated the two germline ends. In DNA form, the CDR3 reads TGTGCCAGCAGCCAAGATAGGAACACTGAAGCTTTCTTT. This encodes CASSQDRNTEAFF.

Of note for this clone: At one boundary the junction diverges from the germline segment, which might be a read error. CDR3 DNA: TGTGCCAGCAGCCAAGACTGGTCCAATGAGCAGTTCTTC. Protein: CASSQDWSNEQFF. V is TRBV4-1 and J is TRBJ2-1; D is undetermined. The germline V gene encodes CDR1 MGHRA and CDR2 YSYEKL. The CDR3 length is 13 residues.

A few counts support this clone. The CDR3 DNA reads TGTGCCAGTAGTGCGGGGTGGTACAATGAGCAGTTCTTC. This codes for CASSAGWYNEQFF. The rearrangement links TRBV19 to TRBJ2-1; TRBD2 is a possible D gene (6 bases). CDR3 size: 13 residues. From germline, CDR1 is LNHDA and CDR2 SQIVND (reference sequence). V lost 5 bases and J lost 4, with 9 bases in between.

This clone has a handful of counts. V gene TRBV4-3 combines with J gene TRBJ2-5; unclear D gene. The germline V and J ends were trimmed by 0 bases and 5 bases, with 7 bases remaining between them. The germline gives CDR1 LGHNA, CDR2 YSLEER. There are 13 residues in the CDR3. CDR3: CASSQELGETQYF. CDR3 coding DNA: TGCGCCAGCAGCCAAGAGTTGGGTGAGACCCAGTACTTC.

This chain joins TRBV19 and TRBJ2-5, with TRBD1 identical over 8 bases. V lost 2 bases and J lost 5; bases outside the gene matches: 4. The CDR3 is made up of 14 amino acids. In germline, CDR1 is LNHDA, CDR2 SQIVND (reference sequence). The CDR3 loop is CASSIQGAMETQYF. The CDR3 DNA follows: TGTGCCAGTAGTATACAGGGGGCAATGGAGACCCAGTACTTC.

This clone was observed a few times. The identical CDR3 is also encoded by other nucleotide sequences in the sample. The V gene is TRBV6-5, the J gene TRBJ2-3, with 13 bases identical to TRBD2. CDR1 and CDR2 from the germline V gene are MNHEY and SVGAGI. Trimming cost V 2 bases and J 4 bases; bases outside gene matches: 3. The CDR3 totals 16 residues. CDR3 loop: CASSYTTSGRSDTQYF. CDR3 DNA sequence: TGTGCCAGCAGTTACACGACTAGCGGGAGGTCAGATACGCAGTATTTT.

This clone was seen a handful of times. The chain links TRBV9 to TRBJ2-1, with 13 bases identical to TRBD2. The ends lost 4 bases at V and 7 bases at J; junction bases unmatched: 5. This CDR3 has 15 residues. The V gene's germline CDR1 is SGDLS and CDR2 YYNGEE. CDR3 sequence reads: CASSRLAGGGNEQFF. The CDR3 DNA is TGTGCCAGCAGCAGACTAGCGGGAGGAGGAAATGAGCAGTTCTTC. The full variable domain, completed using reference TRBV9 and TRBJ2-1, is DSGVTQTPKHLITATGQRVTLRCSPRSGDLSVYWYQQSLDQGLQFLIQYYNGEERAKGNILERFSAQQFPDLHSELNLSSLELGDSALYFCASSRLAGGGNEQFFGPGTRLTVL.

The CDR3, as DNA: TGTGCCAGCTCGCTGGACCTACAAGAGACCCAGTACTTC. This encodes CASSLDLQETQYF. This chain joins TRBV18 and TRBJ2-5; D not resolved. The V end lost 6 bases, the J end lost 2 bases, and 10 bases lay between the germline ends. CDR1 and CDR2 (germline): KGHSH, LQKENI. The CDR3 has 13 residues.

In this sample, this clone turned up a few times. The chain combines TRBV7-2 with TRBJ2-5, with 7 positions matching TRBD2. The germline CDR1 and CDR2 sequences are SGHTA and FQGNSA. J gave up 2 bases and V 3 bases, and 6 bases lay outside the gene matches. The CDR3 length is 15 residues. CDR3 residues: CASSLVGLLQETQYF. The CDR3 bases are TGTGCCAGCAGCTTGGTGGGACTACTACAAGAGACCCAGTACTTC.

This clone occurred a few times. The genes are TRBV7-2 and TRBJ2-7; TRBD2 is a possible D gene (6 bases). V shed 4 bases and J shed 2 bases, with 12 bases lying between them. This CDR3 is 14 amino acids long. Germline lookup yields CDR1 SGHTA and CDR2 FQGNSA. CDR3 sequence: CASSSSGGAYEQYF. The DNA for the CDR3 is TGTGCCAGCAGCTCATCCGGAGGGGCCTACGAGCAGTACTTC.

The chain combines TRBV13 with TRBJ2-1; either TRBD1 or TRBD2 may fit D (6 bases each). This CDR3 is built from 14 residues. The V and J ends lost 8 bases and 4 bases respectively, with 15 bases between them. CDR1 is PRHDT, CDR2 FYEKMQ, per germline (reference sequence). CDR3 protein: CASLLGGRYNEQFF. The CDR3 coding sequence is TGTGCCAGCCTCCTGGGGGGCCGATACAATGAGCAGTTCTTC.

The CDR3 here is CSASTWDTQYF. Here the CDR3 DNA reads TGCAGCGCTTCTACCTGGGATACGCAGTATTTT. The J gene is TRBJ2-3, the V gene TRBV29-1, with unresolved D. Germline CDR1 and CDR2: SQVTM and ANQGSEA. The CDR3 consists of 11 residues. V was clipped by 7 bases and J by 6 bases, with 11 bases between them.

The chain recombines TRBV11-2 with TRBJ2-7, with 13 bases aligning to TRBD2. This CDR3 contains 17 residues. From germline, CDR1 is SGHAT and CDR2 FQNNGV. V was clipped by 4 bases and J by 1 base; unmatched bases: 7. The CDR3 here is CASSWTSGSRPSYEQYF. As DNA, the CDR3 is TGTGCCAGCAGCTGGACTAGCGGGAGTCGGCCATCCTACGAGCAGTACTTC.

This clone was recorded a few times. V is TRBV7-9 and J is TRBJ2-1; a weak D match, TRBD2 (6 bases). V shed 3 bases and J shed 0 bases, with 12 bases lying between them. Germline loops: CDR1 SEHNR, CDR2 FQNEAQ (reference sequence). The CDR3 has 16 residues. The CDR3 DNA reads as TGTGCCAGCAGCTTTGGTAGCGGACTCTCCTACAATGAGCAGTTCTTC. Its protein is CASSFGSGLSYNEQFF.

This clone was recorded a few times. The rearrangement links TRBV29-1 to TRBJ2-5; D perhaps matches TRBD1 (5 bases). Trimming took off 6 bases at V and 7 bases at J, with 15 bases between the two ends. From germline, CDR1 is SQVTM and CDR2 ANQGSEA. CDR3 size: 12 residues. CDR3 residues: CSVGLLQGTQYF. The CDR3 DNA reads TGCAGCGTCGGCCTACTCCAGGGGACCCAGTACTTC.

The chain joins TRBV28 to TRBJ2-7; maybe TRBD1 (6 bases). Germline-derived CDR1 and CDR2 are MDHEN and SYDVKM. There are 15 residues in the CDR3. The V and J ends lost 6 bases and 3 bases respectively, with 18 bases between them. In DNA form, the CDR3 reads TGTGCCAGCAGGCCCAGGGGTGGAGGCTACTACGAGCAGTACTTC. This encodes CASRPRGGGYYEQYF.

The V gene is TRBV4-1, the J gene TRBJ2-7, with 8 bases fitting TRBD2. CDR1 is MGHRA and CDR2 is YSYEKL in the germline V gene. The ends lost 0 bases at V and 0 bases at J; junction bases unmatched: 7. The CDR3 is 17 residues long. In DNA, the CDR3 is TGCGCCAGCAGCCAAGAGGTAACGGGAGGGCTCTCCTACGAGCAGTACTTC. Translated, it gives CASSQEVTGGLSYEQYF.

The CDR3 DNA is TGTGCCAGCAGTGTTTCACGCAATCAGCCCCAGCATTTT. Its translation: CASSVSRNQPQHF. The rearrangement links TRBV6-1 to TRBJ1-5, with unresolved D. Looked up from germline, CDR1 is MNHNS and CDR2 is SASEGT. Trimming pared 4 bases from V and 2 bases from J, leaving 6 bases between. The length of the CDR3 is 13 residues.

The sample holds a few counts of this clone. Other nucleotide sequences from this sample produce the same CDR3. The V gene is TRBV18, the J gene TRBJ2-3; 9 bases agree with TRBD2. The CDR3 has 14 residues. The germline V gene has CDR1 KGHSH and CDR2 LQKENI. Trimming at V came to 2 bases and at J to 6 bases, leaving 3 bases not matched to a gene. CDR3 coding DNA: TGTGCCAGCTCACCAGGAGCGGGAGGTGATACGCAGTATTTT. Translated: CASSPGAGGDTQYF.

This clone was observed a handful of times. In the same sample, other DNA sequences code for this CDR3. The chain has TRBV19 and TRBJ1-5, with D maybe TRBD1 (6 bases). The germline V gene has CDR1 LNHDA and CDR2 SQIVND (reference sequence). Trimming stripped 3 bases from V and 7 bases from J, with 10 bases between. CDR3 length: 13 amino acids. The CDR3 here is CASSISGVQPQHF. The CDR3 DNA sequence: TGTGCCAGTAGTATCTCAGGGGTCCAGCCCCAGCATTTT.